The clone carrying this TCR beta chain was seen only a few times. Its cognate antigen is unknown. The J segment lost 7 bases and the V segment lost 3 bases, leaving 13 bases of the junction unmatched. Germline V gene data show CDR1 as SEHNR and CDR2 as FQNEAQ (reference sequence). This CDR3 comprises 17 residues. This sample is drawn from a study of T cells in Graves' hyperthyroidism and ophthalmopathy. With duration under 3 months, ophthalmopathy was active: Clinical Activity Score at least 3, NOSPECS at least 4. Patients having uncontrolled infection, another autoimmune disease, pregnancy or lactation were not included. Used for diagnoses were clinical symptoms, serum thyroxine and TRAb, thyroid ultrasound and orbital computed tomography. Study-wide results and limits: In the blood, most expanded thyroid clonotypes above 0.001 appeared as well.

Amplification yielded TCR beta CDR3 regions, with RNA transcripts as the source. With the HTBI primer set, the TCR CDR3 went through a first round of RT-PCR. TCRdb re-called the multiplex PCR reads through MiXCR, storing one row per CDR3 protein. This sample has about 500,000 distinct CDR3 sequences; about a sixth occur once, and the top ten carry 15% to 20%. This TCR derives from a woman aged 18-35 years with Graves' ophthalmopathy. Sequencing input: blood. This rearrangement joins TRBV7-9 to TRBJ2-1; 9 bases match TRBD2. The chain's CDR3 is CASSFNPFSGRLNEQFF. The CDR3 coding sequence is TGTGCCAGCAGCTTCAACCCTTTTAGCGGGAGATTGAATGAGCAGTTCTTC.